The 20 T cell receptor beta chains given below trace back to one sample, sequenced in a study of shared clonotypes between healthy human individuals (dated by TCRdb to the early 2020s). Receptors were amplified or captured by the immunoSEQ multiplex PCR assay. TCRdb mirrors the immuneACCESS table, restricted to in-frame sequences. Some clones are absent from its copies; in checked studies, under half trace to an unresolved V gene, and the reason for the others is unknown. The sample includes roughly 410,000 clones, with around 96% observed a single time. The ten most abundant clones make up approximately 0.3% of the sample. The material sequenced was memory CD8+ T cells sorted from blood. The cell subset or site label here, explained by the study, means: CD45RO+ cells pooled with CCR7-negative TemRA cells. These receptors originate from a man aged 25 to 45 in good health.

Remarks on this clone: This sample includes further DNA sequences coding for the same CDR3. The rearrangement links TRBV5-1 to TRBJ2-7; D possibly corresponds to TRBD1 (6 bases). CDR1 and CDR2 (germline): SGHRS, YFSETQ. The CDR3 sequence is 13 residues long. V was clipped by 0 bases and J by 4 bases, with 8 bases between them. CDR3 amino acids: CASSLAQGYEQYF. CDR3 nucleotides: TGCGCCAGCAGCTTGGCACAGGGTTACGAGCAGTACTTC.

This rearrangement joins TRBV7-9 to TRBJ1-4; 7 bases agree with TRBD1. V lost 6 bases and J lost 8; bases outside the gene matches: 6. CDR1 and CDR2 (germline): SEHNR, FQNEAQ (reference sequence). The CDR3 consists of 13 residues. The DNA for the CDR3 is TGTGCCAGCAGGACAGGGACTCAAGAAAAACTGTTTTTT. Translated: CASRTGTQEKLFF.

The chain combines TRBV11-2 with TRBJ2-1; D may be TRBD1 (5 bases). The CDR3 length is 13 residues. V lost 5 bases and J lost 8, with 13 bases in between. The germline V gene encodes CDR1 SGHAT and CDR2 FQNNGV. CDR3: CASSPVGRHEQFF. The CDR3 DNA follows: TGTGCCAGCAGCCCCGTGGGGCGGCATGAGCAGTTCTTC. The full variable domain, its missing parts supplied by reference TRBV11-2 and TRBJ2-1, is EAGVAQSPRYKIIEKRQSVAFWCNPISGHATLYWYQQILGQGPKLLIQFQNNGVVDDSQLPKDRFSAERLKGVDSTLKIQPAKLEDSAVYLCASSPVGRHEQFFGPGTRLTVL.

CDR3 nucleotides: TGTGCCAGCAGTGAATATCCCCTGGGACTAGCAGTAGTCAATGAGCAGTTCTTC. This sequence encodes CASSEYPLGLAVVNEQFF. The chain combines TRBV25-1 with TRBJ2-1, with 9 positions matching TRBD2. This CDR3 comprises 18 residues. The germline CDR1 and CDR2 sequences are MGHDK and SYGVNS. Germline trimming cut 0 bases from V and 6 bases from J; bases unmatched to any gene: 12.

The rearrangement joins TRBV19 to TRBJ2-1; D is unclear. Germline values: CDR1 LNHDA, CDR2 SQIVND (reference sequence). The CDR3 runs 17 residues. Between the trimmed V and J ends, which lost 3 bases and 0 bases, there was a span of 15 bases. In DNA form, the CDR3 reads TGTGCCAGTAGTATCAGTTTAGGCGGACGCTCCTACAATGAGCAGTTCTTC. This gives the protein CASSISLGGRSYNEQFF.

A single count supports this clone. The rearrangement uses TRBV27 and TRBJ2-2; a weak D match, TRBD2 (6 bases). Trimming removed 3 bases from V and 6 bases from J, with 14 bases in between. The CDR3 is 15 residues long. Germline CDR1 reads MNHEY; CDR2 reads SMNVEV (reference sequence). CDR3 protein: CASSFGRDRAGELFF. Written as DNA, the CDR3 is TGTGCCAGCAGTTTTGGGCGGGATAGGGCCGGGGAGCTGTTTTTT.

As concerns this clone: Other DNA sequences in the sample encode the same CDR3. V and J are TRBV18 and TRBJ2-5; D assignment may be TRBD1 or TRBD2 (5 bases each). The V end was cut by 0 bases, the J end by 4 bases, with 6 bases between. Germline assignment: CDR1 KGHSH and CDR2 LQKENI. The CDR3 extends over 13 amino acids. This chain's CDR3 is CASSPPGRETQYF. The CDR3, as DNA: TGTGCCAGCTCACCACCGGGACGAGAGACCCAGTACTTC.

The chain is built from TRBV28 and TRBJ2-5; D is uncertain. The CDR3 consists of 13 residues. Trimming left V 6 bases short and J 5 bases short, with 13 bases between. Germline V gene lookup returns CDR1 MDHEN and CDR2 SYDVKM. The CDR3 DNA sequence: TGTGCCAGCAGCGACCCATTAGAGGAGACCCAGTACTTC. It yields the protein CASSDPLEETQYF.

This clone was counted a few times. This chain links TRBV27 with TRBJ1-5; D might be TRBD1 (5 bases). CDR1 and CDR2 from the germline V gene are MNHEY and SMNVEV (reference sequence). V lost 6 bases, J lost 2 bases, and 5 bases lay in between. CDR3 size: 12 residues. The CDR3 spells CASSRGNQPQHF. CDR3 sequence (DNA): TGTGCCAGCAGCAGGGGCAATCAGCCCCAGCATTTT.

This chain connects TRBV4-2 to TRBJ2-5; 9 bases align to TRBD2. The CDR3 consists of 17 residues. The trim removed 0 bases at V and 0 bases at J, leaving 5 bases unmatched. Germline CDR1 reads LGHNA; CDR2 reads YNFKEQ. The CDR3 is CASSQDPAGGNQETQYF. CDR3 nucleotides: TGTGCCAGCAGCCAAGATCCCGCGGGAGGGAACCAAGAGACCCAGTACTTC.

The genes are TRBV2 and TRBJ2-7; 8 bases fit TRBD1. Unmatched junction bases numbered 6, after V lost 6 bases and J lost 5 bases. The germline CDR1 and CDR2 sequences are SNHLY and FYNNEI. This CDR3 spans 13 amino acids. The CDR3 nucleotides read TGTGCCAGCAGAGGGACAGGTCCCCACGAGCAGTACTTC. Residues: CASRGTGPHEQYF.

V is TRBV28 and J is TRBJ2-7, with 7 bases matching TRBD1. V gave up 7 bases and J gave up 3 bases; unmatched junction bases: 12. This CDR3 is 15 amino acids long. In germline, CDR1 is MDHEN, CDR2 SYDVKM. CDR3 sequence: CASTEVLQGLYEQYF. The DNA of the CDR3 is TGTGCCAGCACGGAAGTCTTACAGGGGCTCTACGAGCAGTACTTC.

V and J are TRBV6-1 and TRBJ1-1; a possible D gene is TRBD1 (5 bases). The CDR3 has 14 residues. V was cut by 8 bases and J by 4 bases, with 17 bases left in between. Germline CDR1 MNHNS, CDR2 SASEGT. The CDR3 loop reads CASVLTGGVTEAFF. In DNA, the CDR3 is TGTGCCAGCGTTTTGACGGGGGGGGTCACTGAAGCTTTCTTT.

This clone was recorded once. The chain has TRBV28 and TRBJ1-3; D uncertain. The CDR3 runs 13 residues. Trimming removed 3 bases at V and 1 base at J, with 4 bases between. Germline CDR1 is MDHEN and CDR2 is SYDVKM. The DNA of the CDR3 is TGTGCCAGCAGTTTGAATTCTGGAAACACCATATATTTT. It translates to CASSLNSGNTIYF.

The V and J genes are TRBV13 and TRBJ2-3; D is uncertain. The CDR3 is made up of 11 amino acids. The germline CDR1 and CDR2 sequences are PRHDT and FYEKMQ (reference sequence). Trimming cost V 6 bases and J 0 bases, with 1 base left between them. The CDR3 DNA follows: TGTGCCAGCAGAAGCACAGATACGCAGTATTTT. Translated: CASRSTDTQYF.

The genes are TRBV4-1 and TRBJ2-5, with 9 bases matching TRBD2. This CDR3 is 16 amino acids long. V was pared by 2 bases and J by 5 bases, with 9 bases of the junction left unmatched. CDR1 is MGHRA and CDR2 is YSYEKL in the germline V gene. CDR3 nucleotide sequence: TGCGCCAGCAGCCAATCTAGCGGGATTGTAGGTGAGACCCAGTACTTC. Amino acids: CASSQSSGIVGETQYF.

V usage is TRBV7-3 and J usage is TRBJ2-2; TRBD1 aligns across 7 bases. This CDR3 region has 17 residues. Germline assignment: CDR1 SGHTA and CDR2 FQGTGA. J was trimmed by 1 base and V by 1 base; bases with no gene match: 6. CDR3 DNA: TGTGCCAGCAGCTTAATCCCGACAGGGAGGAACACCGGGGAGCTGTTTTTT. This codes for CASSLIPTGRNTGELFF. The full variable domain, completed using reference TRBV7-3 and TRBJ2-2, is GAGVSQTPSNKVTEKGKYVELRCDPISGHTALYWYRQSLGQGPEFLIYFQGTGAADDSGLPNDRFFAVRPEGSVSTLKIQRTERGDSAVYLCASSLIPTGRNTGELFFGEGSRLTVL.

The chain uses TRBV9 and TRBJ2-1, with 7 bases aligning to TRBD2. Per the germline V gene, CDR1 is SGDLS and CDR2 is YYNGEE. The CDR3 extends over 15 amino acids. J lost 6 bases, V lost 2 bases, and 8 bases had no gene match. The CDR3 DNA sequence: TGTGCCAGCAGCGTTGAGGGAGGGGTAGGCAATGAGCAGTTCTTC. Protein product: CASSVEGGVGNEQFF.

The V and J genes are TRBV27 and TRBJ2-1; 13 bases are shared with TRBD2. J gave up 0 bases and V 7 bases, and 9 bases lay outside the gene matches. The germline V gene has CDR1 MNHEY and CDR2 SMNVEV (reference sequence). CDR3 size: 18 residues. CDR3: CASKILAGGRSSYNEQFF. The CDR3 nucleotides are TGTGCCAGCAAGATACTAGCGGGAGGGAGGAGCTCCTACAATGAGCAGTTCTTC.

V and J are TRBV25-1 and TRBJ2-7; weak D call: TRBD2 (7 bases). The CDR3 spans 16 residues. V lost 1 base and J lost 0, with 13 bases in between. The germline gives CDR1 MGHDK, CDR2 SYGVNS. DNA of the CDR3: TGTGCCAGCAGTGAATTGGGGGGCGGGGGCTCCTACGAGCAGTACTTC. It specifies CASSELGGGGSYEQYF.